This TCR beta chain is drawn from a study of OX40 agonist ivuxolimab in advanced cancers. Study-level results: Patients who responded partially at 0.1-3.0 mg/kg showed clonal expansion ranking among the lowest.

Blood was sampled at baseline, cycle 4 day 1, and cycle 7 day 1. To note about this clone: The antigen remains undetermined.

Measured with immunoSEQ multiplex PCR; TCRdb has only the in-frame clones, and not every one. Of tens of thousands of clones listed, 84% were seen once; the top ten hold 45% to 60%. V was trimmed by 8 bases and J by 2 bases, leaving 13 bases between them. The CDR3 consists of 13 residues. CDR1 MDHEN and CDR2 SYDVKM come from the germline V gene. The chain couples TRBV28 to TRBJ2-7; possible D gene TRBD2, 6 bases. The starting material was CD4+ or CD8+ T cells sorted from blood, obtained in a trial of the OX40 agonist ivuxolimab. The receptor comes from an adult with an advanced solid tumor such as melanoma, head and neck, liver or kidney cancer. This CDR3 is CASLPWGAYEQYF. The CDR3 bases are TGTGCCAGCCTCCCATGGGGGGCCTACGAGCAGTACTTC.